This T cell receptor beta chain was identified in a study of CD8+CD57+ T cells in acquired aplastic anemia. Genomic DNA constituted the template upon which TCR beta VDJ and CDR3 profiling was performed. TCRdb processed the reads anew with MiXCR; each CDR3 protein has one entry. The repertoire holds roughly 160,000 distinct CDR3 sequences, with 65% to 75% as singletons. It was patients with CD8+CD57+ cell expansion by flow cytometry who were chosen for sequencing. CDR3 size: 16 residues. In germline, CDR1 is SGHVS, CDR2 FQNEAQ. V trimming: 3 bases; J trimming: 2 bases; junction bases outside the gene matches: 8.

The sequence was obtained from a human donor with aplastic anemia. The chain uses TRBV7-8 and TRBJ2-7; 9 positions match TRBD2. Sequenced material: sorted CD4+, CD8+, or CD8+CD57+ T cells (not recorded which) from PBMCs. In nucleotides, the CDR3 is TGTGCCAGCAGCTTCTCTGCGGGGGGGGCGGCCTACGAGCAGTACTTC. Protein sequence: CASSFSAGGAAYEQYF. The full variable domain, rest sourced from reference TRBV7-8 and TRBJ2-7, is GAGVSQSPRYKVAKRGQDVALRCDPISGHVSLFWYQQALGQGPEFLTYFQNEAQLDKSGLPSDRFFAERPEGSVSTLKIQRTQQEDSAVYLCASSFSAGGAAYEQYFGPGTRLTVT.